A single sample is the source of the 14 T cell receptor beta chains below, sequenced in a study of cytomegalovirus exposure and HLA in healthy donors. The primer mix had 60 Vbeta and 13 Jbeta primers. Here immunoSEQ multiplex PCR was the method, and the copy in TCRdb shows in-frame clones only, minus some. Of 100,000 to 150,000 clones in the sample, 60% to 80% were seen once. Sequencing used PBMCs. The receptor source for this set is a man aged 25-45 years in good health and CMV-seronegative.

The chain links TRBV6-5 to TRBJ2-3, with 11 nucleotides matching TRBD1. CDR1 is MNHEY and CDR2 is SVGAGI in the germline V gene. Germline trimming cut 6 bases from V and 5 bases from J; bases unmatched to any gene: 7. The CDR3 consists of 15 residues. DNA of the CDR3: TGTGCCAGCAGCCGGGACAGGGGGGGAGGAGATACGCAGTATTTT. It codes for CASSRDRGGGDTQYF.

The CDR3 nucleotides read TGCGCCAGCAGCCAAGAGCCTGGTCGGCGGGGGGTTACAGATACGCAGTATTTT. Translation: CASSQEPGRRGVTDTQYF. This rearrangement joins TRBV4-1 to TRBJ2-3; 8 bases match TRBD2. Per the germline V gene, CDR1 is MGHRA and CDR2 is YSYEKL. The J segment lost 3 bases and the V segment lost 0 bases, leaving 11 bases of the junction unmatched. This CDR3 is 18 amino acids long.

This rearrangement joins TRBV9 to TRBJ1-2; 9 bases line up with TRBD1. CDR3 length: 15 residues. J was trimmed by 7 bases and V by 6 bases; bases with no gene match: 13. Per the germline V gene, CDR1 is SGDLS and CDR2 is YYNGEE. The CDR3 DNA sequence: TGTGCCAGCACCACCCAATGGACAGGGGTGAGTGGCTACACCTTC. Its protein is CASTTQWTGVSGYTF.

DNA of the CDR3: TGTGCCAGCAGCGTAACTGGACTAGAGACAGATACGCAGTATTTT. This gives the protein CASSVTGLETDTQYF. The chain couples TRBV9 to TRBJ2-3; 7 nucleotides match TRBD2. This CDR3 is 15 amino acids long. Germline loops: CDR1 SGDLS, CDR2 YYNGEE. With V trimmed by 1 base and J by 3 bases, 5 bases remained unmatched.

The chain combines TRBV19 with TRBJ2-7, with D tentatively TRBD1 (5 bases). V was pared by 8 bases and J by 1 base, with 9 bases between. This CDR3 is built from 12 residues. Germline V gene data show CDR1 as LNHDA and CDR2 as SQIVND (reference sequence). CDR3 bases: TGTGCCAGTCGGTCAGGGTCCTACGAGCAGTACTTC. It yields the protein CASRSGSYEQYF.

This rearrangement joins TRBV6-6 to TRBJ2-7; D possibly corresponds to TRBD2 (6 bases). The germline V gene has CDR1 MNHNY and CDR2 SVGAGI (reference sequence). The CDR3 covers 14 residues. Trimming pared 0 bases from V and 3 bases from J, leaving 9 bases between. The CDR3 loop is CASSYSAGIYEQYF. In nucleotides, the CDR3 is TGTGCCAGCAGTTACTCGGCGGGGATCTACGAGCAGTACTTC.

This rearrangement joins TRBV4-1 to TRBJ1-6; 8 bases match TRBD1. Germline V gives CDR1 MGHRA, CDR2 YSYEKL. V lost 3 bases, J lost 6 bases, and 7 bases stayed unmatched. CDR3 length equals 16 residues. CDR3 in amino acids: CASSHDGQGLNSPLHF. CDR3 in DNA: TGCGCCAGCAGCCACGACGGACAGGGCCTTAATTCACCCCTCCACTTT.

V is TRBV5-1 and J is TRBJ1-2; 11 bases fit TRBD1. V was clipped by 4 bases and J by 8 bases; unmatched bases: 7. This CDR3 comprises 14 residues. CDR1 is SGHRS, CDR2 YFSETQ, per germline. The CDR3 sequence is CASSTGTGGFGYTF. Written as DNA, the CDR3 is TGCGCCAGCAGCACCGGGACAGGGGGTTTCGGCTACACCTTC.

A single count supports this clone. CDR3 bases: TGCAGCGCCAACAGGGGAGATACGCAGTATTTT. Translating gives CSANRGDTQYF. The chain employs TRBV29-1 and TRBJ2-3; TRBD1 agrees at 7 bases. The germline CDR1 and CDR2 sequences are SQVTM and ANQGSEA. This CDR3 is 11 amino acids long. V lost 7 bases to trimming and J lost 5 bases; unmatched junction nucleotides: 3.

V and J are TRBV19 and TRBJ1-1, with 7 bases aligning to TRBD1. Trimming took 3 bases from V and 5 from J; bases not matched to a gene: 6. The germline V gene has CDR1 LNHDA and CDR2 SQIVND (reference sequence). The CDR3 is 14 amino acids. CDR3 sequence reads: CASSIDRETTEAFF. In DNA, the CDR3 is TGTGCCAGTAGTATCGACAGGGAAACGACTGAAGCTTTCTTT.

The chain employs TRBV4-3 and TRBJ1-2, with D possibly matching TRBD1 (5 bases). Trimming took off 4 bases at V and 4 bases at J, with 13 bases between the two ends. The CDR3 is 14 amino acids. Per germline, CDR1 LGHNA and CDR2 YSLEER. Here the CDR3 reads CASSRRRGSYGYTF. Written as DNA, the CDR3 is TGCGCCAGCAGCCGGCGGCGGGGGAGCTATGGCTACACCTTC.

DNA of the CDR3: TGTGCCAGCAGCGTAGGGGGTAGCGGGGGGTTGAATGAGCAGTTCTTC. It codes for CASSVGGSGGLNEQFF. The chain carries TRBV9 and TRBJ2-1; TRBD2 aligns across 10 bases. V dropped 0 bases and J dropped 7; count of bases not matched to a gene: 7. The CDR3 contains 16 residues. Germline CDR1 SGDLS, CDR2 YYNGEE.

This clone was observed a few times. The chain uses TRBV11-2 and TRBJ2-3, with 8 bases matching TRBD1. CDR1 and CDR2 (germline): SGHAT, FQNNGV. The CDR3 runs 15 residues. V trimming: 2 bases; J trimming: 7 bases; junction bases outside the gene matches: 8. The CDR3 DNA follows: TGTGCCAGCAGCTTATTAGGACAGGGTACTAATACGCAGTATTTT. This gives the protein CASSLLGQGTNTQYF.

The chain uses TRBV6-4 and TRBJ2-3; D is unresolved. The CDR3 has 15 amino acids. Germline CDR1 is MRHNA and CDR2 is SNTAGT. Trimming removed 6 bases at V and 0 bases at J, with 13 bases between. CDR3 sequence reads: CASSQLGISTDTQYF. The CDR3 bases are TGTGCCAGCAGCCAGCTAGGTATAAGCACAGATACGCAGTATTTT.